These 11 T cell receptor beta chains were all obtained from the same sample, sequenced in a study of shared clonotypes between healthy human individuals. Some clones are missing from TCRdb's copy, which holds only in-frame ones; the method was immunoSEQ multiplex PCR. The data hold millions of clones, with about 95% observed a single time. Naive CD8 cells comprised CD45RO-negative, CCR7-positively selected cells, excluding terminally differentiated effector memory CD45RA+ cells. What was sequenced was naive CD8+ T cells sorted from blood. Receptors originate from a young man in good health.

The sample holds one count of this clone. This chain links TRBV6-5 with TRBJ2-3, with 7 bases fitting TRBD2. The CDR3 covers 14 residues. The ends lost 4 bases at V and 9 bases at J; junction bases unmatched: 10. Germline V gene data show CDR1 as MNHEY and CDR2 as SVGAGI. The CDR3 region has the DNA TGTGCCAGCAGTTTCGGACTAGGCCGGGAGACGCAGTATTTT. Translation: CASSFGLGRETQYF.

The chain carries TRBV19 and TRBJ2-1; 7 bases map to TRBD1. This CDR3 comprises 16 residues. CDR1 LNHDA and CDR2 SQIVND come from the germline V gene (reference sequence). Trimming took 3 bases from V and 1 from J; bases not matched to a gene: 6. The CDR3 region has the DNA TGTGCCAGTAGTATTAAGGGCAGGGGGTCCTACAATGAGCAGTTCTTC. Translated: CASSIKGRGSYNEQFF.

This sequence joins TRBV5-1 and TRBJ2-1, with D tentatively TRBD1 (5 bases). This CDR3 contains 15 residues. The V and J ends lost 0 bases and 6 bases respectively, with 13 bases between them. Germline CDR1 reads SGHRS; CDR2 reads YFSETQ. Here the CDR3 DNA reads TGCGCCAGCAGCTTGGAAGGGGCCAACTCCAATGAGCAGTTCTTC. As protein: CASSLEGANSNEQFF.

V gene TRBV7-3 combines with J gene TRBJ1-3; no definite D call. From germline, CDR1 is SGHTA and CDR2 FQGTGA. V was clipped by 8 bases and J by 0 bases, with 17 bases between them. The length of the CDR3 is 16 residues. CDR3 DNA: TGTGCCAGCCGTAGAAGTCGGCCCCTCTCTGGAAACACCATATATTTT. Translation gives CASRRSRPLSGNTIYF.

This rearrangement joins TRBV10-1 to TRBJ2-3; D may be TRBD1 (6 bases). Germline V CDR1 and CDR2: WNHNN, SYGVQD (reference sequence). The CDR3 spans 13 residues. The V end lost 5 bases, the J end lost 5 bases, and 11 bases lay between the germline ends. The CDR3 spells CASSTTGKDTQYF. The CDR3 nucleotides are TGCGCCAGCAGTACTACAGGGAAAGATACGCAGTATTTT.

The CDR3 here is CASSPLLVYEQYF. The DNA of the CDR3 is TGTGCCAGCAGTCCGCTCCTGGTATACGAGCAGTACTTC. The chain has TRBV5-4 and TRBJ2-7; D remains unclear. The CDR3 contains 13 residues. V gave up 5 bases and J gave up 4 bases, with 13 bases separating them. CDR1 and CDR2 (germline): SGHNT, YYREEE (reference sequence).

The chain links TRBV6-6 to TRBJ2-7, with 11 bases fitting TRBD2. J lost 2 bases, V lost 4 bases, and 7 bases had no gene match. The CDR3 has 16 amino acids. The V gene's germline CDR1 is MNHNY and CDR2 SVGAGI (reference sequence). The CDR3 loop reads CASSWTFSGRAYEQYF. CDR3 coding DNA: TGTGCCAGCAGTTGGACATTTAGCGGGAGGGCCTACGAGCAGTACTTC.

The rearrangement links TRBV5-4 to TRBJ2-7; 7 bases agree with TRBD2. V lost 3 bases and J lost 6; bases outside the gene matches: 9. The V gene's germline CDR1 is SGHNT and CDR2 YYREEE (reference sequence). The CDR3 totals 14 residues. CDR3 sequence (DNA): TGTGCCAGCAGCTCCCGGGGAGGGGTTGGCGAGCAGTACTTC. Its protein product is CASSSRGGVGEQYF.

The chain couples TRBV6-1 to TRBJ2-7, with D unclear. From germline, CDR1 is MNHNS and CDR2 SASEGT. The V gene lost 3 bases and the J gene lost 1 base, with 10 bases spanning the gap. The CDR3 covers 14 residues. DNA of the CDR3: TGTGCCAGCAGTGATAGTCTCTGGTCCTACGAGCAGTACTTC. It is translated as CASSDSLWSYEQYF.

V is TRBV29-1 and J is TRBJ2-3, with 9 bases lining up with TRBD1. Germline CDR1 reads SQVTM; CDR2 reads ANQGSEA. With 7 bases clipped from V and 0 bases from J, the junction kept 8 bases outside the gene matches. CDR3 length: 15 amino acids. Here the CDR3 DNA reads TGCAGCGCGACTGACAGGGGGGATAGCACAGATACGCAGTATTTT. It codes for CSATDRGDSTDTQYF.

A single count supports this clone. CDR3 DNA: TGTGCCAGCAGCGTAGGGACTAGCGTTTGGGAGCAGTTCTTC. Its translation is CASSVGTSVWEQFF. This rearrangement joins TRBV9 to TRBJ2-1; 9 nucleotides match TRBD2. Germline-derived CDR1 and CDR2 are SGDLS and YYNGEE. Trimming cost V 0 bases and J 10 bases; bases outside gene matches: 5. The CDR3 is 14 residues long.